One sample yielded the 4 T cell receptor beta chains listed below, sequenced in a study of blood T cell repertoires in COVID-19. The repertoire was sequenced with immunoSEQ multiplex PCR; TCRdb's copy has only in-frame clones and lacks some. This table has approximately 220,000 clones, around four fifths appearing once. The specimen was peripheral blood. The receptors were gathered from a woman in her fifties or sixties with acute or convalescent COVID-19.

The rearrangement links TRBV14 to TRBJ2-1, with 8 positions matching TRBD1. This CDR3 has 15 amino acids. Germline V gives CDR1 SGHDN, CDR2 FVKESK. V shed 3 bases and J 7 bases; nucleotides not matched to a gene: 8. CDR3 sequence: CASSHDRGRANEQFF. The CDR3 nucleotides are TGTGCCAGCAGCCACGACAGGGGTAGGGCGAATGAGCAGTTCTTC. Complete variable domain (other parts from reference TRBV14 and TRBJ2-1): EAGVTQFPSHSVIEKGQTVTLRCDPISGHDNLYWYRRVMGKEIKFLLHFVKESKQDESGMPNNRFLAERTGGTYSTLKVQPAELEDSGVYFCASSHDRGRANEQFFGPGTRLTVL.

This clone was seen only once. CDR3 protein: CASSSGEGGTYEQYF. The CDR3 DNA is TGCGCCAGCAGCTCCGGGGAGGGGGGCACCTACGAGCAGTACTTC. This chain connects TRBV5-1 to TRBJ2-7, with D possibly matching TRBD2 (7 bases). V was cut by 3 bases and J by 2 bases, with 15 bases left in between. This CDR3 is built from 15 residues. The germline gives CDR1 SGHRS, CDR2 YFSETQ.

This chain joins TRBV30 and TRBJ2-1; 10 bases fit TRBD2. J was trimmed by 4 bases and V by 2 bases; bases with no gene match: 5. CDR1 GTSNPN and CDR2 SVGIG come from the germline V gene (reference sequence). The CDR3 length is 15 residues. The CDR3 DNA reads TGTGCCTGGAGTCACAGCGGGGGGGGGTACAATGAGCAGTTCTTC. Its translation is CAWSHSGGGYNEQFF.

This sequence joins TRBV9 and TRBJ2-2; TRBD2 agrees at 12 bases. This CDR3 contains 15 residues. J lost 5 bases, V lost 3 bases, and 2 bases had no gene match. CDR1 SGDLS and CDR2 YYNGEE come from the germline V gene. CDR3 sequence: CASSAGTSGTGELFF. The CDR3 region has the DNA TGTGCCAGCAGCGCGGGGACTAGCGGGACCGGGGAGCTGTTTTTT. Filled out from reference TRBV9 and TRBJ2-2, the complete variable domain reads DSGVTQTPKHLITATGQRVTLRCSPRSGDLSVYWYQQSLDQGLQFLIQYYNGEERAKGNILERFSAQQFPDLHSELNLSSLELGDSALYFCASSAGTSGTGELFFGEGSRLTVL.